This TCR beta chain was profiled in a study of OX40 agonist ivuxolimab in advanced cancers. A note on the overall study: Ivuxolimab was a fully human IgG2 agonistic monoclonal antibody targeting the costimulatory receptor OX40 (CD134). Three dose-escalation patients achieved partial responses, one with hepatocellular carcinoma and two with cutaneous melanoma. Patients were allowed to have had prior anti-PD-1, anti-PD-L1 or anti-CTLA-4 therapy, and approximately 43% of the dose-escalation patients had previously received checkpoint inhibitors. In the dose-escalation cohort, 82.7% of patients were male, and the mean age was around 60 years, with a range of roughly 20 to 85. Of the approximately 50 dose-escalation patients, hepatocellular carcinoma was present in about 20, melanoma in roughly 15, renal cell carcinoma in 9 and head and neck cancer in 9. Peripheral TCRbeta sequencing aimed to test whether ivuxolimab altered TCR sequence diversity and caused clonal T-cell expansion. Intravenous ivuxolimab was administered to patients every 2 weeks at six dose levels: 0.01, 0.1, 0.3, 1.5, 3 and 10 mg/kg. The paper covers the monotherapy dose-escalation part of the phase I ivuxolimab trial, which included N = 52 patients.

The CDR3, cysteine through phenylalanine, is 18 amino acids long. CDR3 DNA is the only sequence kept; it has 54 bases, read in frame from the first base. This clone appeared a single time. Its antigen remains undetermined. Base qualities are not provided; no much larger clone lies one nucleotide away. Genomic DNA was isolated from the sorted cells so that the TCRbeta CDR3 region could be sequenced. The immunoSEQ Assay was used to sequence the TCRbeta CDR3 regions. The table comes from immuneACCESS by way of TCRdb, which keeps in-frame sequences with V and J called. Part of the clones is missing from these tables; in studies checked, under half for an unresolved V gene and the rest for unknown reasons. This sample gives tens of thousands of clones in total; roughly 86% of them show up just once. Together, the top ten hold approximately 1.3% of the sample. The paper's findings and limits, for the study overall: After ivuxolimab, CD8+ T cells had more expanded clones than CD4+ T cells on average. Which antigens the clonally expanded peripheral T cells were specific for was not determined. At doses of 0.1 to 3.0 mg/kg, clonal expansion of both CD4+ and CD8+ T cells in blood was seen between baseline and week 6. Low levels of normalized T-cell clonal expansion were also seen in some nonresponding patients. In the 0.1-3.0 mg/kg groups, partial responders had among the lowest normalized peripheral clonal expansion, particularly in CD8+ T cells.

The trial excluded patients who had a history of autoimmune disease or who were on systemic immunosuppression. In every dose cohort, peripheral blood was drawn for TCR sequencing at baseline, cycle 4 day 1, and cycle 7 day 1. The samples were taken from a phase I, first-in-human, multicenter, open-label dose-escalation trial of ivuxolimab. Adults with locally advanced or metastatic head and neck squamous cell, hepatocellular, melanoma or renal cell carcinoma were enrolled in the trial. Before TCR sequencing, CD4+ T cells and CD8+ T cells from peripheral blood were sorted into separate populations. The source material was CD4+ or CD8+ T cells sorted from blood, sampled in a trial of the OX40 agonist ivuxolimab. This sequence was found in an adult with an advanced solid tumor such as melanoma, head and neck, liver or kidney cancer. Rearrangement joined TRBV21-1 to TRBJ1-4; the D call TRBD1 from the table was never checked on the DNA. TRBV21-1 is a recognized pseudogene. The DNA sequence is given as TGTGCCAGCAGCAAGGCCGTCCCGGGACAGGGCTGGGATGAAAAACTGTTTTTT. Its protein is CASSKAVPGQGWDEKLFF.